The 11 T cell receptor beta chains presented below share a single source sample, sequenced in a study of graft-versus-host responses after intestinal transplantation. Co-plating was performed using roughly 200,000 CFSE-labeled responder cells and roughly 200,000 irradiated, violet-dye-labeled stimulator cells. Clones were sequenced by immunoSEQ multiplex PCR, and TCRdb holds only the in-frame ones, with some missing. Of around 2,000 clones listed, about 29% are singletons. This sample comprised alloreactive CD8+ T cells from a mixed lymphocyte reaction culture, obtained before transplantation. Documented subset: CFSE-low proliferating T cells sorted from roughly six-day pre-transplant mixed lymphocyte reaction (GvH or HvG direction). The receptors originated from a human patient who was an organ donor for intestinal transplantation.

This clone occurred a few times. The chain combines TRBV27 with TRBJ1-1; D not certain. The V end was cut by 6 bases, the J end by 0 bases, with 11 bases between. This CDR3 has 14 residues. Germline assignment: CDR1 MNHEY and CDR2 SMNVEV (reference sequence). Here the CDR3 reads CASSDGAMNTEAFF. The CDR3 DNA sequence: TGTGCCAGCAGCGACGGAGCCATGAACACTGAAGCTTTCTTT.

This clone was counted a few times. The V gene is TRBV4-1, the J gene TRBJ2-7, with D uncertain. CDR1 is MGHRA and CDR2 is YSYEKL in the germline V gene. V shed 1 base and J shed 3 bases, with 7 bases lying between them. The CDR3 is 13 residues long. CDR3 in DNA: TGCGCCAGCAGCCAAGGCTCGAGCTACGAGCAGTACTTC. It translates to CASSQGSSYEQYF.

This clone has more than one count but fewer than ten. This chain connects TRBV30 to TRBJ1-1; TRBD1 matches at 7 bases. Unmatched junction bases numbered 7, after V lost 3 bases and J lost 3 bases. The CDR3 runs to 14 residues. Germline CDR1 and CDR2: GTSNPN and SVGIG (reference sequence). This CDR3 reads CAWRGQTGYTEAFF. Here the CDR3 DNA reads TGTGCCTGGAGGGGACAGACAGGGTACACTGAAGCTTTCTTT. Full variable domain (outside the CDR3, taken from reference TRBV30 and TRBJ1-1): SQTIHQWPATLVQPVGSPLSLECTVEGTSNPNLYWYRQAAGRGLQLLFYSVGIGQISSEVPQNLSASRPQDRQFILSSKKLLLSDSGFYLCAWRGQTGYTEAFFGQGTRLTVV.

This clone is termed medium-sized (0.01 to 0.1%). In nucleotides, the CDR3 is TGCGCCAGCAGCTTATTGTGGGGGGGCCACAATGAGCAGTTCTTC. It codes for CASSLLWGGHNEQFF. This sequence joins TRBV5-1 and TRBJ2-1, with TRBD2 as a possible D gene (7 bases). Deletions cut 2 bases from V and 5 bases from J, with 14 bases between. The CDR3 totals 15 residues. Germline CDR1 reads SGHRS; CDR2 reads YFSETQ. The entire variable domain, with the rest obtained from reference TRBV5-1 and TRBJ2-1, is as follows: KAGVTQTPRYLIKTRGQQVTLSCSPISGHRSVSWYQQTPGQGLQFLFEYFSETQRNKGNFPGRFSGRQFSNSRSEMNVSTLELGDSALYLCASSLLWGGHNEQFFGPGTRLTVL.

This clone was found a few times. The V and J genes are TRBV27 and TRBJ1-2; D is unresolved. The CDR3 covers 12 residues. V was pared by 0 bases and J by 8 bases, with 7 bases between. Germline V gene lookup returns CDR1 MNHEY and CDR2 SMNVEV (reference sequence). The CDR3: CASSLSGSGYTF. For the CDR3, the DNA is TGTGCCAGCAGTTTATCGGGGAGCGGCTACACCTTC.

The chain couples TRBV4-1 to TRBJ2-3, with D uncertain. This CDR3 comprises 13 residues. V lost 3 bases, J lost 2 bases, and 6 bases lay in between. Germline assignment: CDR1 MGHRA and CDR2 YSYEKL. CDR3 sequence reads: CASSQGPTDTQYF. The CDR3, as DNA: TGCGCCAGCAGCCAGGGCCCCACAGATACGCAGTATTTT.

V gene TRBV10-3 combines with J gene TRBJ2-5, with 11 bases identical to TRBD2. The end of the DNA aligns better with TRBJ2-7, so the J call may be wrong. This CDR3 is built from 18 residues. The germline CDR1 and CDR2 sequences are ENHRY and SYGVKD. The CDR3 sequence is CAISESNRLAGPIYEQYF. The CDR3 DNA reads as TGTGCCATCAGTGAGTCGAATAGACTAGCGGGACCCATTTACGAGCAGTACTTC.

The chain links TRBV6-1 to TRBJ2-1, with TRBD2 as a possible D gene (5 bases). The V gene lost 5 bases and the J gene lost 0 bases, with 11 bases spanning the gap. CDR3 length: 15 amino acids. Germline V CDR1 and CDR2: MNHNS, SASEGT. The CDR3 nucleotides read TGTGCCAGCAGTCCTAGCACTAGCTCCTACAATGAGCAGTTCTTC. The encoded protein is CASSPSTSSYNEQFF.

The chain has TRBV19 and TRBJ1-1; D is undetermined. Trimming took off 3 bases at V and 1 base at J, with 12 bases between the two ends. Germline V gene lookup returns CDR1 LNHDA and CDR2 SQIVND (reference sequence). The CDR3 spans 15 residues. CDR3 bases: TGTGCCAGTAGTATCGGTTTAGCGGGGAACACTGAAGCTTTCTTT. This codes for CASSIGLAGNTEAFF.

By sample share, this clone is large. The chain couples TRBV7-9 to TRBJ1-1, with TRBD1 matching 7 bases. In germline, CDR1 is SEHNR, CDR2 FQNEAQ (reference sequence). The CDR3 runs 12 residues. J lost 7 bases, V lost 6 bases, and 5 bases had no gene match. DNA for the CDR3: TGTGCCAGCAGTCCGACAGGGATTGAAGCTTTCTTT. Translating it yields CASSPTGIEAFF.

This clone appeared a few times. The genes are TRBV27 and TRBJ2-7; 8 bases agree with TRBD2. Trimming took 4 bases from V and 0 from J; bases not matched to a gene: 2. Germline CDR1 and CDR2: MNHEY and SMNVEV (reference sequence). The CDR3 length is 14 residues. The CDR3: CASSWLAGSYEQYF. For the CDR3, the DNA is TGTGCCAGCAGTTGGCTAGCGGGCTCCTACGAGCAGTACTTC.